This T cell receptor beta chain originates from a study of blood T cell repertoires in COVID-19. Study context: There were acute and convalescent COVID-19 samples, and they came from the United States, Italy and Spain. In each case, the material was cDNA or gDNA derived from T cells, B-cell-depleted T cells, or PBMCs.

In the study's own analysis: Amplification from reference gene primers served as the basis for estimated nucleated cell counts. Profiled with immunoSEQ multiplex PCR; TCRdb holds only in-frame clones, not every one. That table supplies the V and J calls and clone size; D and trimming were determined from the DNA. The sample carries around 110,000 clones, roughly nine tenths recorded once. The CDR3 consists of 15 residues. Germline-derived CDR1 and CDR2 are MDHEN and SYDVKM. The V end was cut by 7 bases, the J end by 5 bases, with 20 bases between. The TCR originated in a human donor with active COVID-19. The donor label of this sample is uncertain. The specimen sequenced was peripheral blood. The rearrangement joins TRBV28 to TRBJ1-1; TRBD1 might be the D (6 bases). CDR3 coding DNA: TGTGCCAGCACCCTGGGTGGAACAGGGCAGACTGAAGCTTTCTTT. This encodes CASTLGGTGQTEAFF.